What follows are 8 T cell receptor beta chains derived from one specimen sequenced in a study of control samples from healthy donors and cancer patients (dated by TCRdb to the early 2020s). The library came from the immunoSEQ multiplex PCR assay. TCRdb took this table from immuneACCESS and kept in-frame rearrangements with V and J called. Such tables lack part of the clones; where checked against another copy, unresolved V genes explain under half of the gap, and the rest is unexplained. The sample contains about 54,000 clones, approximately 95% of them found a single time. 1.5% to 2% of the sample rests with the top ten. Sequences were obtained from blood. The receptor set was obtained from a woman in her 30s in good health.

This chain links TRBV5-6 with TRBJ2-3; D is uncertain. Trimming shortened V by 2 bases and J by 4 bases, and 14 bases separated the two germline ends. The length of the CDR3 is 15 residues. CDR1 and CDR2 from the germline V gene are SGHDT and YYEEEE. The CDR3 here is CASSFGSPSADTQYF. The CDR3, as DNA: TGTGCCAGCAGCTTCGGTAGTCCGTCCGCAGATACGCAGTATTTT.

This sequence joins TRBV20-1 and TRBJ2-3; the D call may be TRBD1 or TRBD2 (5 bases each). The germline gives CDR1 DFQATT, CDR2 SNEGSKA (reference sequence). Trimming stripped 3 bases from V and 4 bases from J, with 23 bases between. This CDR3 contains 17 residues. The CDR3 sequence is CSASMGFIQGVADTQYF. The CDR3 nucleotides are TGCAGTGCTAGTATGGGTTTTATCCAGGGAGTTGCAGATACGCAGTATTTT.

The J gene is TRBJ2-1, the V gene TRBV3-1 (or the pseudogene TRBV3-2); D unclear. Looked up from germline, CDR1 is LGHDT and CDR2 is YNNKEL (reference sequence). V lost 0 bases to trimming and J lost 9 bases, with 15 bases between them. The CDR3 consists of 15 residues. CDR3 loop: CASSQDSRRWTEQFF. The DNA for the CDR3 is TGTGCCAGCAGCCAAGATAGTAGGCGTTGGACTGAGCAGTTCTTC.

The rearrangement joins TRBV27 to TRBJ2-2; TRBD2 matches 8 bases. The CDR3 consists of 16 residues. V lost 0 bases, J lost 5 bases, and 5 bases stayed unmatched. Germline lookup yields CDR1 MNHEY and CDR2 SMNVEV (reference sequence). The CDR3 sequence: CASSLSGRAETGELFF. CDR3 sequence (DNA): TGTGCCAGCAGTTTATCCGGGAGGGCTGAAACCGGGGAGCTGTTTTTT.

This chain joins TRBV28 and TRBJ1-6, with D uncertain. Germline CDR1 reads MDHEN; CDR2 reads SYDVKM. This CDR3 has 18 amino acids. Trimming took 2 bases from V and 0 from J, leaving 14 bases between them. CDR3 in amino acids: CASSLDIRLNSYNSPLHF. CDR3 nucleotide sequence: TGTGCCAGCAGTTTAGATATAAGGTTGAACTCCTATAATTCACCCCTCCACTTT.

This clone was detected only once. The V gene is TRBV6-5, the J gene TRBJ2-7, with D tentatively TRBD1 (6 bases). The CDR3 extends over 13 amino acids. Germline V gene data show CDR1 as MNHEY and CDR2 as SVGAGI. Deletions cut 7 bases from V and 5 bases from J, with 15 bases between. As DNA, the CDR3 is TGTGCCAGCACCAGGGGCTTCGGGAACGAGCAGTACTTC. Protein: CASTRGFGNEQYF.

The CDR3 region is CSAREDKQYF. The CDR3 coding sequence is TGCAGTGCTAGAGAAGACAAGCAGTACTTC. The gene calls are TRBV20-1 and TRBJ2-7, with D unclear. This CDR3 has 10 residues. V lost 0 bases and J 8 bases, leaving 5 bases between the germline ends. The germline CDR1 and CDR2 sequences are DFQATT and SNEGSKA (reference sequence).

The chain uses TRBV28 and TRBJ1-5, with TRBD1 as a possible D gene (5 bases). Germline V lookup: CDR1 MDHEN, CDR2 SYDVKM. This CDR3 is 16 amino acids long. The germline V and J ends were trimmed by 3 bases and 3 bases, with 15 bases remaining between them. Here the CDR3 DNA reads TGTGCCAGCAGTTTTACAAAGGACACAATCAATCAGCCCCAGCATTTT. Its protein is CASSFTKDTINQPQHF.